These T cell receptor beta chains were read from a single sample in a study of control samples from healthy donors and cancer patients. Some clones are missing from TCRdb's copy, which holds only in-frame ones; the method was immunoSEQ multiplex PCR. The table shows approximately 170,000 clones, with about nine tenths occurring only once. The sequencing input was blood. These receptors came from a woman younger than 45 in good health. The CDR3 runs from the conserved cysteine through the conserved F or W. A D gene is named only where the DNA matches it firmly. Size is stated for part of the rows, as once, few or many counts, or as a class when the clone is expanded.

J: TRBJ2-1
size: -
D: -
V: TRBV21-1
CDR3: CASSKGEQYNEQFF
DNA: TGTGCCAGCAGCAAAGGGGAACAGTACAATGAGCAGTTCTTC

J: TRBJ2-1
size: -
D: TRBD2
V: TRBV5-1
CDR3: CASSSTSGRAHNEQFF
DNA: TGCGCCAGCAGCTCCACTAGCGGGAGGGCCCACAATGAGCAGTTCTTC

J: TRBJ1-5
size: -
D: -
V: TRBV2
CDR3: CASSRDSRNQPQHF
DNA: TGTGCCAGCAGCCGAGACAGTCGCAATCAGCCCCAGCATTTT

J: TRBJ2-5
size: -
D: -
V: TRBV4-1
CDR3: CASSQDREETQYF
DNA: TGCGCCAGCAGCCAAGACAGGGAAGAGACCCAGTACTTC

J: TRBJ1-5
size: -
D: -
V: TRBV27
CDR3: CASSSEVDQPQHF
DNA: TGTGCCAGCAGTTCGGAGGTGGATCAGCCCCAGCATTTT

J: TRBJ2-2
size: -
D: -
V: TRBV27
CDR3: CASTGTANTGELFF
DNA: TGTGCCAGCACCGGGACGGCGAACACCGGGGAGCTGTTTTTT

J: TRBJ2-1
size: once
D: TRBD2
V: TRBV24-1
CDR3: CATSGTSGSPGYNEQFF
DNA: TGTGCCACCAGCGGGACTAGCGGGAGCCCAGGCTACAATGAGCAGTTCTTC

J: TRBJ2-2
size: -
D: -
V: TRBV6-6
CDR3: CASSYEANTGELFF
DNA: TGTGCCAGCAGTTACGAGGCGAACACCGGGGAGCTGTTTTTT

J: TRBJ1-6
size: -
D: TRBD1
V: TRBV24-1
CDR3: CATSDSPDRLGPLHF
DNA: TGTGCCACCAGTGATTCACCGGACAGGTTGGGACCCCTCCACTTT

J: TRBJ2-3
size: -
D: TRBD2
V: TRBV6-2/TRBV6-3
CDR3: CASSYSRTSPPDTQYF
DNA: TGTGCCAGCAGTTACTCGAGGACTAGCCCCCCAGATACGCAGTATTTT

J: TRBJ1-5
size: -
D: -
V: TRBV4-3
CDR3: CASSQVWQGNQPQHF
DNA: TGCGCCAGCAGCCAAGTCTGGCAGGGCAATCAGCCCCAGCATTTT

J: TRBJ2-5
size: -
D: TRBD2
V: TRBV5-6
CDR3: CASSLGPRGVQETQYF
DNA: TGTGCCAGCAGCTTGGGCCCGCGGGGGGTCCAAGAGACCCAGTACTTC

J: TRBJ1-4
size: once
D: -
V: TRBV7-9
CDR3: CASSPTGSANEKLFF
DNA: TGTGCCAGCAGCCCCACAGGGTCGGCTAATGAAAAACTGTTTTTT

J: TRBJ1-2
size: -
D: TRBD1
V: TRBV12-3/TRBV12-4
CDR3: CASKQGAGYGYTF
DNA: TGTGCCAGCAAGCAGGGGGCAGGCTATGGCTACACCTTC

J: TRBJ2-6
size: once
D: TRBD1
V: TRBV5-1
CDR3: CASSLGPQGAGANVLTF
DNA: TGCGCCAGCAGCTTGGGGCCCCAGGGGGCTGGGGCCAACGTCCTGACTTTC

J: TRBJ1-5
size: few
D: -
V: TRBV7-2
CDR3: CASSLGPNQPQHF
DNA: TGTGCCAGCAGCTTAGGGCCCAATCAGCCCCAGCATTTT

J: TRBJ1-5
size: -
D: TRBD1
V: TRBV18
CDR3: CASSTGVGSNQPQHF
DNA: TGTGCCAGCTCGACAGGGGTAGGAAGCAATCAGCCCCAGCATTTT

J: TRBJ2-3
size: once
D: TRBD2
V: TRBV24-1
CDR3: CATSDRTSGSADTQYF
DNA: TGTGCCACCAGTGATAGGACTAGCGGGAGCGCAGATACGCAGTATTTT

J: TRBJ1-6
size: -
D: -
V: TRBV19
CDR3: CASSILGVSNSPLHF
DNA: TGTGCCAGTAGTATTTTGGGAGTAAGTAATTCACCCCTCCACTTT

J: TRBJ2-1
size: -
D: TRBD2
V: TRBV5-1
CDR3: CASSRLAGGGNEQFF
DNA: TGCGCCAGCAGCAGACTAGCGGGAGGGGGGAATGAGCAGTTCTTC

J: TRBJ1-1
size: once
D: -
V: TRBV9
CDR3: CASSRGRLSNTEAFF
DNA: TGTGCCAGCAGCAGGGGACGGCTATCAAACACTGAAGCTTTCTTT

J: TRBJ2-2
size: -
D: TRBD1
V: TRBV6-5
CDR3: CASRSDRGPGELFF
DNA: TGTGCCAGCAGATCGGACAGGGGGCCCGGGGAGCTGTTTTTT

J: TRBJ2-5
size: -
D: -
V: TRBV2
CDR3: CASSEQGLYQETQYF
DNA: TGTGCCAGCAGTGAACAGGGATTGTACCAAGAGACCCAGTACTTC

J: TRBJ1-6
size: -
D: -
V: TRBV27
CDR3: CASSDRGYNSPLHF
DNA: TGTGCCAGCAGTGACCGGGGTTATAATTCACCCCTCCACTTT

J: TRBJ2-3
size: -
D: -
V: TRBV5-1
CDR3: CASSLAEGTDTQYF
DNA: TGCGCCAGCAGCTTGGCGGAGGGCACAGATACGCAGTATTTT

J: TRBJ2-5
size: -
D: TRBD1
V: TRBV25-1
CDR3: CASSVGGQAKQETQYF
DNA: TGTGCCAGCAGTGTAGGGGGACAGGCCAAGCAAGAGACCCAGTACTTC

J: TRBJ2-7
size: -
D: -
V: TRBV4-3
CDR3: CASSIEQYF
DNA: TGCGCCAGCAGTATCGAGCAGTACTTC

J: TRBJ2-1
size: -
D: -
V: TRBV11-3
CDR3: CASSLELGLQPNNEQFF
DNA: TGTGCCAGCAGCTTAGAATTGGGCTTACAACCCAACAATGAGCAGTTCTTC

J: TRBJ1-5
size: -
D: TRBD1
V: TRBV24-1
CDR3: CATSSGTGVNQPQHF
DNA: TGTGCCACCAGCTCCGGGACAGGGGTTAATCAGCCCCAGCATTTT

J: TRBJ2-1
size: once
D: TRBD2
V: TRBV19
CDR3: CASSEAGGRYNEQFF
DNA: TGTGCCAGTAGTGAAGCGGGGGGGCGGTACAATGAGCAGTTCTTC

J: TRBJ2-7
size: -
D: TRBD2
V: TRBV6-2/TRBV6-3
CDR3: CASSYGGEGSYEQYF
DNA: TGTGCCAGCAGTTACGGGGGGGAGGGGTCCTACGAGCAGTACTTC

J: TRBJ2-7
size: -
D: TRBD1
V: TRBV29-1
CDR3: CSGQGPSYEQYF
DNA: TGCAGCGGACAGGGTCCTTCCTACGAGCAGTACTTC

J: TRBJ1-3
size: -
D: -
V: TRBV4-2
CDR3: CASSREQGTGNTIYF
DNA: TGTGCCAGCAGCCGAGAACAGGGAACAGGAAACACCATATATTTT

J: TRBJ2-4
size: -
D: TRBD1
V: TRBV3-1/TRBV3-2
CDR3: CASSQEGTGGAKNIQYF
DNA: TGTGCCAGCAGCCAAGAAGGGACAGGGGGAGCCAAAAACATTCAGTACTTC

J: TRBJ1-2
size: -
D: TRBD1
V: TRBV5-1
CDR3: CASSLGDRLYGYTF
DNA: TGCGCCAGCAGCTTGGGGGACAGACTCTATGGCTACACCTTC

J: TRBJ1-6
size: -
D: -
V: TRBV4-1
CDR3: CASSYRTDNSPLHF
DNA: TGCGCCAGCAGCTATCGGACAGATAATTCACCCCTCCACTTT

J: TRBJ2-6
size: -
D: -
V: TRBV6-4
CDR3: CASSPGAGANVLTF
DNA: TGTGCCAGCAGCCCCGGGGCTGGGGCCAACGTCCTGACTTTC

J: TRBJ1-3
size: -
D: -
V: TRBV5-1
CDR3: CASSLDSGNTIYF
DNA: TGCGCCAGCAGCTTGGACAGTGGAAACACCATATATTTT

J: TRBJ1-1
size: -
D: -
V: TRBV6-5
CDR3: CASSRATEAFF
DNA: TGTGCCAGCAGTCGGGCCACTGAAGCTTTCTTT

J: TRBJ2-1
size: few
D: TRBD2
V: TRBV11-3
CDR3: CASSASGGAFYEQFF
DNA: TGTGCCAGCAGCGCTAGCGGGGGGGCCTTCTATGAGCAGTTCTTC

J: TRBJ1-2
size: -
D: -
V: TRBV19
CDR3: CASSQGSGYTF
DNA: TGTGCCAGTAGCCAGGGGTCTGGCTACACCTTC

J: TRBJ1-1
size: -
D: -
V: TRBV27
CDR3: CASSLYNGRAEAFF
DNA: TGTGCCAGCAGTTTATATAACGGCAGGGCTGAAGCTTTCTTT

J: TRBJ1-1
size: -
D: -
V: TRBV5-5
CDR3: CASSFVSLNTEAFF
DNA: TGTGCCAGCAGCTTTGTTAGCTTGAACACTGAAGCTTTCTTT

J: TRBJ2-1
size: -
D: TRBD2
V: TRBV19
CDR3: CASRRGTSGSNEQFF
DNA: TGTGCCAGTAGGAGAGGGACTAGCGGGAGCAATGAGCAGTTCTTC

J: TRBJ2-2
size: many
D: TRBD2
V: TRBV9
CDR3: CASTSWGGGDTGELFF
DNA: TGTGCCAGCACCTCGTGGGGGGGAGGAGACACCGGGGAGCTGTTTTTT

J: TRBJ2-2
size: -
D: -
V: TRBV24-1
CDR3: CATSDPGQNTGELFF
DNA: TGTGCCACCAGTGATCCCGGACAGAACACCGGGGAGCTGTTTTTT

J: TRBJ1-4
size: -
D: TRBD1
V: TRBV25-1
CDR3: CASSEFGTGGREKLFF
DNA: TGTGCCAGCAGTGAATTCGGGACAGGGGGGAGAGAAAAACTGTTTTTT

J: TRBJ1-4
size: -
D: -
V: TRBV19
CDR3: CASSISGADEKLFF
DNA: TGTGCCAGTAGTATTTCAGGGGCGGATGAAAAACTGTTTTTT

J: TRBJ1-1
size: -
D: TRBD1
V: TRBV18
CDR3: CASTLGQGTEAFF
DNA: TGTGCCAGCACTCTGGGACAGGGAACTGAAGCTTTCTTT

J: TRBJ2-5
size: -
D: -
V: TRBV14
CDR3: CASSQTGQPQETQYF
DNA: TGTGCCAGCAGCCAAACAGGACAGCCCCAAGAGACCCAGTACTTC

J: TRBJ1-4
size: -
D: -
V: TRBV9
CDR3: CASSVGGVRTNEKLFF
DNA: TGTGCCAGCAGCGTAGGGGGGGTGAGGACTAATGAAAAACTGTTTTTT

J: TRBJ1-3
size: -
D: TRBD1
V: TRBV28
CDR3: CASSLPGTGGGNTIYF
DNA: TGTGCCAGCAGTCTCCCCGGGACAGGGGGGGGAAACACCATATATTTT